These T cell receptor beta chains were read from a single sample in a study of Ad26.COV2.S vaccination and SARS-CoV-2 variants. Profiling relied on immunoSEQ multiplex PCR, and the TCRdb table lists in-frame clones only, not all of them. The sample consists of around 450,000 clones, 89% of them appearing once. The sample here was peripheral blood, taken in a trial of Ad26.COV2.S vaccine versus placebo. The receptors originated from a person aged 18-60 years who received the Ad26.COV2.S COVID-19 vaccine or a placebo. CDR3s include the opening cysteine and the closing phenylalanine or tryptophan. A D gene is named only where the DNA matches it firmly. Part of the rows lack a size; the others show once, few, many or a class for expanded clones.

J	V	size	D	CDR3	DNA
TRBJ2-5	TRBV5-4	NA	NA	CASSSRRGVEETQYF	TGTGCCAGCAGCTCCCGAAGAGGGGTCGAGGAGACCCAGTACTTC
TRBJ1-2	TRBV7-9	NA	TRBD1	CASSLGGQGGYRYTF	TGTGCCAGCAGCTTAGGGGGACAGGGAGGTTATCGCTACACCTTC
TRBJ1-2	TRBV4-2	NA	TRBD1	CASSQAQTMDRARFGYTF	TGTGCCAGCAGCCAAGCACAAACCATGGACAGGGCCAGATTTGGCTACACCTTC
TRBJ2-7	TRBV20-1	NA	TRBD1	CSTGVSYEQYF	TGCAGCACAGGGGTCTCCTACGAGCAGTACTTC
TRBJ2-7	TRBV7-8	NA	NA	CASSLKRQRLGSYEQYF	TGTGCCAGCAGCTTAAAGAGGCAGCGCCTGGGCTCCTACGAGCAGTACTTC
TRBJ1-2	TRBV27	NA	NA	CASSLIGGRYGYTF	TGTGCCAGCAGTTTGATCGGTGGTCGCTATGGCTACACCTTC
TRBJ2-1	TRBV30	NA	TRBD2	CASSRLAVYNEQFF	TGTGCCTCCTCCCGGCTAGCGGTTTACAATGAGCAGTTCTTC
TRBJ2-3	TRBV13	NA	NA	CASSSSTDTQYF	TGTGCCAGCAGCTCGAGCACAGATACGCAGTATTTT
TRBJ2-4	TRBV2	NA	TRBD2	CASSQPGLVWNIQYF	TGTGCCAGCAGTCAACCGGGACTAGTCTGGAACATTCAGTACTTC
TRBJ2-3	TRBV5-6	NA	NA	CASSPGRAVTDTQYF	TGTGCCAGCAGCCCGGGCAGGGCCGTGACAGATACGCAGTATTTT
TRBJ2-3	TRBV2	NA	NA	CASLPRPGGNTQYF	TGTGCCAGCCTCCCCCGACCTGGGGGAAATACGCAGTATTTT
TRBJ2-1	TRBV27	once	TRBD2	CASRTYTSGRASTYNEQFF	TGTGCCAGCAGAACCTATACTAGCGGGAGGGCCTCGACCTACAATGAGCAGTTCTTC
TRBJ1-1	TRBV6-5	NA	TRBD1	CASSYYRGGTEAFF	TGTGCCAGCAGTTATTACAGGGGGGGTACTGAAGCTTTCTTT
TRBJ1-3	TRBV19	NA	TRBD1	CASSIGTGFSGNTIYF	TGTGCCAGTAGTATAGGGACAGGTTTCTCTGGAAACACCATATATTTT
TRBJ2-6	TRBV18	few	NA	CASSPYQRQGPGANVLTF	TGTGCCAGCTCCCCTTACCAGCGGCAGGGTCCCGGGGCCAACGTCCTGACTTTC